Below are 15 T cell receptor beta chains sequenced from a single sample in a study of cytomegalovirus exposure and HLA in healthy donors. Primers: 60 Vbeta forward and 13 Jbeta reverse. Sequencing was performed with immunoSEQ multiplex PCR; in TCRdb, only in-frame clones are kept and a portion is missing. Here the sample spans under 170,000 clones, 79% being singletons. Sequencing input: PBMCs. The origin of the receptors is a man aged 50 to 60 in good health and CMV-seropositive.

This sequence joins TRBV5-1 and TRBJ2-5; TRBD2 is a possible D gene (6 bases). Trimming stripped 4 bases from V and 5 bases from J, with 15 bases between. This CDR3 comprises 14 residues. Germline-derived CDR1 and CDR2 are SGHRS and YFSETQ. In nucleotides, the CDR3 is TGCGCCAGCAGCCCCCTTGAGGGGAGGGAGACCCAGTACTTC. Its translation: CASSPLEGRETQYF.

This clone was found a few times. The chain has TRBV7-8 and TRBJ2-7, with D unresolved. Trimming removed 1 base from V and 3 bases from J, with 10 bases in between. The germline CDR1 and CDR2 sequences are SGHVS and FQNEAQ. This CDR3 spans 14 amino acids. CDR3 protein: CASSLGPTIYEQYF. The CDR3 bases are TGTGCCAGCAGCTTAGGACCGACAATCTACGAGCAGTACTTC.

This rearrangement joins TRBV5-1 to TRBJ2-5, with 9 positions matching TRBD2. Germline CDR1 and CDR2: SGHRS and YFSETQ. J was trimmed by 5 bases and V by 3 bases; bases with no gene match: 8. This CDR3 has 15 residues. The CDR3 nucleotides read TGCGCCAGCAGCTCAAGCGGGGGGCTCGGGGAGACCCAGTACTTC. The encoded protein is CASSSSGGLGETQYF.

The chain has TRBV5-1 and TRBJ1-1; D is ambiguous. The germline V and J ends were trimmed by 1 base and 1 base, with 2 bases remaining between them. The CDR3 has 12 residues. The germline CDR1 and CDR2 sequences are SGHRS and YFSETQ. CDR3 coding DNA: TGCGCCAGCAGCTTGCAGAACACTGAAGCTTTCTTT. Its translation is CASSLQNTEAFF. The entire variable domain, with the rest obtained from reference TRBV5-1 and TRBJ1-1, is as follows: KAGVTQTPRYLIKTRGQQVTLSCSPISGHRSVSWYQQTPGQGLQFLFEYFSETQRNKGNFPGRFSGRQFSNSRSEMNVSTLELGDSALYLCASSLQNTEAFFGQGTRLTVV.

This chain connects TRBV28 to TRBJ2-2; 7 bases are shared with TRBD1. The J segment lost 0 bases and the V segment lost 3 bases, leaving 1 base of the junction unmatched. This CDR3 is 15 amino acids long. The germline gives CDR1 MDHEN, CDR2 SYDVKM. The CDR3 bases are TGTGCCAGCAGTTTCACAGGGGCGAACACCGGGGAGCTGTTTTTT. It encodes CASSFTGANTGELFF.

This clone came up a few times. V is TRBV5-1 and J is TRBJ1-2; D uncertain. Germline CDR1 is SGHRS and CDR2 is YFSETQ. The CDR3 has 12 residues. Trimming pared 4 bases from V and 5 bases from J, leaving 9 bases between. CDR3 sequence: CASSMTRYGYTF. In nucleotides, the CDR3 is TGCGCCAGCAGCATGACACGTTATGGCTACACCTTC.

The rearrangement links TRBV7-8 to TRBJ1-5; no reliable D call. CDR3 length equals 14 residues. The ends were cut back, 1 base at V and 8 bases at J, with 12 bases in the middle. Germline-derived CDR1 and CDR2 are SGHVS and FQNEAQ. DNA of the CDR3: TGTGCCAGCAGCTTAGTGGGCGGAGGAGAGCCCCAGCATTTT. This encodes CASSLVGGGEPQHF.

This chain connects TRBV7-2 to TRBJ2-5, with a tentative D call TRBD2 (6 bases). Between the trimmed V and J ends, which lost 1 base and 3 bases, there was a span of 12 bases. Germline V lookup: CDR1 SGHTA, CDR2 FQGNSA. The CDR3 sequence is 15 residues long. CDR3 coding DNA: TGTGCCAGCAGCTTAGGGGACTGGCAGGAAGAGACCCAGTACTTC. Protein product: CASSLGDWQEETQYF.

This chain uses TRBV10-3 with TRBJ2-7; D is perhaps TRBD1 (6 bases). Germline V lookup: CDR1 ENHRY, CDR2 SYGVKD. Trimming pared 7 bases from V and 0 bases from J, leaving 22 bases between. The CDR3 length is 17 residues. The CDR3, as DNA: TGTGCCATCAAGGGGCAAGGAAGAGGACAGAGCTCCTACGAGCAGTACTTC. It yields the protein CAIKGQGRGQSSYEQYF.

This clone was recorded a few times. The gene calls are TRBV6-1 and TRBJ1-1; 10 bases agree with TRBD1. The J segment lost 10 bases and the V segment lost 2 bases, leaving 10 bases of the junction unmatched. Per germline, CDR1 MNHNS and CDR2 SASEGT. The CDR3 extends over 15 amino acids. The CDR3 sequence: CASSEKWDRGLLAFF. The CDR3 DNA reads as TGTGCCAGCAGTGAAAAGTGGGACAGGGGATTGTTAGCTTTCTTT.

The chain has TRBV5-1 and TRBJ1-2; D is undetermined. The CDR3 length is 13 residues. CDR1 SGHRS and CDR2 YFSETQ come from the germline V gene. V dropped 0 bases and J dropped 2 bases, with 5 bases sitting between them. The CDR3: CASSLGGNYGYTF. The CDR3 DNA reads as TGCGCCAGCAGCTTGGGAGGGAACTATGGCTACACCTTC.

The chain joins TRBV5-4 to TRBJ2-1, with 9 bases matching TRBD2. Trimming removed 4 bases from V and 1 base from J; junction bases left unmatched: 9. Looked up from germline, CDR1 is SGHNT and CDR2 is YYREEE (reference sequence). This CDR3 comprises 17 residues. The CDR3 region has the DNA TGTGCCAGCAGCCCGATAGCGGGAGCGCTTTCCTACAATGAGCAGTTCTTC. Encoded protein: CASSPIAGALSYNEQFF.

This clone was detected only a few times. This sequence joins TRBV19 and TRBJ1-1, with TRBD1 as a possible D gene (6 bases). Germline values: CDR1 LNHDA, CDR2 SQIVND (reference sequence). V gave up 5 bases and J gave up 1 base, with 8 bases separating them. The CDR3 spans 13 residues. CDR3 sequence: CASSRQANTEAFF. The CDR3 DNA is TGTGCCAGTAGTCGACAGGCGAACACTGAAGCTTTCTTT.

Of note for this clone: Other DNA sequences in this sample translate to the same CDR3. The chain has TRBV5-4 and TRBJ2-5, with TRBD2 matching over 7 bases. With 0 bases clipped from V and 4 bases from J, the junction kept 0 bases outside the gene matches. Germline V lookup: CDR1 SGHNT, CDR2 YYREEE (reference sequence). The CDR3 is made up of 13 amino acids. CDR3 nucleotides: TGTGCCAGCAGCTTGGGGGGGGGAGAGACCCAGTACTTC. Translated: CASSLGGGETQYF.

The rearrangement uses TRBV25-1 and TRBJ2-3, with 10 bases lining up with TRBD2. Germline CDR1 MGHDK, CDR2 SYGVNS. V lost 3 bases and J lost 9; bases outside the gene matches: 9. The CDR3 extends over 15 amino acids. The CDR3: CASSDPTSGTHTQYF. The CDR3 DNA reads as TGTGCCAGCAGTGATCCTACTAGCGGGACCCACACGCAGTATTTT.